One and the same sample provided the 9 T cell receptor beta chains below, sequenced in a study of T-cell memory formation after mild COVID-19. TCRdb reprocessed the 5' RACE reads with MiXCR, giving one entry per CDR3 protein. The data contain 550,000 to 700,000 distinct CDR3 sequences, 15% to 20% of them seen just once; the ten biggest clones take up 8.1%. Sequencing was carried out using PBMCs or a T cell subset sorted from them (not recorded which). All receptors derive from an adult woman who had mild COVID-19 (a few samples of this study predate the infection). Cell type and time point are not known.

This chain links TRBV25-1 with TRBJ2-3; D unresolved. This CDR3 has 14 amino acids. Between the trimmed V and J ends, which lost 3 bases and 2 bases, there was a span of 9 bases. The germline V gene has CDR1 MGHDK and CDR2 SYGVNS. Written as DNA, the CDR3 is TGTGCCAGCAGTGATTGGCAGAACACAGATACGCAGTATTTT. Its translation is CASSDWQNTDTQYF.

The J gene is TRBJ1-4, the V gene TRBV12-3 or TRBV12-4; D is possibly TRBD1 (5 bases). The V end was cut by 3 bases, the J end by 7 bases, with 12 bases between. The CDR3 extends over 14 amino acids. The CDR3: CASSFPRVGEKLFF. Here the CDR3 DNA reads TGTGCCAGCAGTTTTCCCAGGGTCGGTGAAAAACTGTTTTTT.

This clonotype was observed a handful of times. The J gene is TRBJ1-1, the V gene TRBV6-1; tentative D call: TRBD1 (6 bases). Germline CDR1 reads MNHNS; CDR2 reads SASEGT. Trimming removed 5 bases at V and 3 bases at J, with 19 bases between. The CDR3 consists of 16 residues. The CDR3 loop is CASSPGHGGRDTEAFF. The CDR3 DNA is TGTGCCAGCAGTCCGGGACACGGCGGCCGCGACACTGAAGCTTTCTTT.

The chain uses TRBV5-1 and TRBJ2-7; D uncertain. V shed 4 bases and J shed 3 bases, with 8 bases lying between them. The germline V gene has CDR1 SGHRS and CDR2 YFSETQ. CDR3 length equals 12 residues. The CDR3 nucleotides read TGCGCCAGCAGCGAAGACTTCTACGAGCAGTACTTC. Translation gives CASSEDFYEQYF.

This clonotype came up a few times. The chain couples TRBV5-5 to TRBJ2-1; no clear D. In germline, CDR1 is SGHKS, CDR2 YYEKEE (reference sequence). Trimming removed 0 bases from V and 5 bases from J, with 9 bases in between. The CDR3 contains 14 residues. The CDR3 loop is CASSLAQIDNEQFF. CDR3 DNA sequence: TGTGCCAGCAGCTTGGCACAGATAGACAATGAGCAGTTCTTC.

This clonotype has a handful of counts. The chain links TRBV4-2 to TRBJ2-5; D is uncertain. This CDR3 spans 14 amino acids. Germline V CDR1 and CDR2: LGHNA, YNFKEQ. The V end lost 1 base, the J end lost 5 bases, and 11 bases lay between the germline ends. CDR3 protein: CASSQAGQPETQYF. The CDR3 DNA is TGTGCCAGCAGCCAAGCTGGTCAGCCGGAGACCCAGTACTTC.

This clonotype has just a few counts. CDR3 amino acids: CASRGGSGPYNEQFF. In DNA, the CDR3 is TGCGCCAGCCGTGGCGGGAGCGGGCCCTACAATGAGCAGTTCTTC. The chain combines TRBV5-1 with TRBJ2-1; 7 nucleotides agree with TRBD2. This CDR3 is built from 15 residues. The V and J ends lost 7 bases and 2 bases, in that order; junction bases with no gene match: 9. Germline CDR1 reads SGHRS; CDR2 reads YFSETQ.

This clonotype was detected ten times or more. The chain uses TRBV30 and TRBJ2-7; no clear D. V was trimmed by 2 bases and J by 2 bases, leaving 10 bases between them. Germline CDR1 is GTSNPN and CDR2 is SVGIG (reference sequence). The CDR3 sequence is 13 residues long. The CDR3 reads CAWSSGNTYEQYF. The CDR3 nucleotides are TGTGCCTGGAGTAGTGGGAATACCTACGAGCAGTACTTC. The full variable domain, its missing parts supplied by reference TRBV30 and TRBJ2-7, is SQTIHQWPATLVQPVGSPLSLECTVEGTSNPNLYWYRQAAGRGLQLLFYSVGIGQISSEVPQNLSASRPQDRQFILSSKKLLLSDSGFYLCAWSSGNTYEQYFGPGTRLTVT.

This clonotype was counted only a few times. The CDR3 loop reads CASSHDPGGARELFF. CDR3 DNA sequence: TGCGCCAGCAGCCACGACCCCGGGGGGGCGAGGGAGCTGTTTTTT. The chain links TRBV5-1 to TRBJ2-2, with 8 bases fitting TRBD2. V lost 4 bases, J lost 9 bases, and 11 bases stayed unmatched. The CDR3 is 15 amino acids. Germline lookup yields CDR1 SGHRS and CDR2 YFSETQ.